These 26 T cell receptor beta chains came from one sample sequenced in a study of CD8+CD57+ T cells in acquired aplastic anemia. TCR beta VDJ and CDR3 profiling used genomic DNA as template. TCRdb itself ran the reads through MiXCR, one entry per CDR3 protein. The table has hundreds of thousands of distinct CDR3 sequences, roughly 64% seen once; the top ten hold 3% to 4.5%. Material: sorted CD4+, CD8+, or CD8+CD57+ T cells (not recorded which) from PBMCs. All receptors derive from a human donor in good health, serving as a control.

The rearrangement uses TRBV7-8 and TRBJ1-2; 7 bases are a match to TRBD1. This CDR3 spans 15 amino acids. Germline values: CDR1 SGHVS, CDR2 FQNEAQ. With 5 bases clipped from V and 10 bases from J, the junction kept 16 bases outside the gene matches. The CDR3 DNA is TGTGCCAGCAGCGGGGGGACAGATGACCTCTATCACTACACCTTC. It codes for CASSGGTDDLYHYTF. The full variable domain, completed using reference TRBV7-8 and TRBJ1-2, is GAGVSQSPRYKVAKRGQDVALRCDPISGHVSLFWYQQALGQGPEFLTYFQNEAQLDKSGLPSDRFFAERPEGSVSTLKIQRTQQEDSAVYLCASSGGTDDLYHYTFGSGTRLTVV.

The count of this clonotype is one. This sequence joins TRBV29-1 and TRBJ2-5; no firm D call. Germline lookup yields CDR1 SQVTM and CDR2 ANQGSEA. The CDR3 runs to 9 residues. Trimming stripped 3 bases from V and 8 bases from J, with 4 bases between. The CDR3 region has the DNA TGCAGCGTTGAGGTCACCCAGTACTTC. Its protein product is CSVEVTQYF.

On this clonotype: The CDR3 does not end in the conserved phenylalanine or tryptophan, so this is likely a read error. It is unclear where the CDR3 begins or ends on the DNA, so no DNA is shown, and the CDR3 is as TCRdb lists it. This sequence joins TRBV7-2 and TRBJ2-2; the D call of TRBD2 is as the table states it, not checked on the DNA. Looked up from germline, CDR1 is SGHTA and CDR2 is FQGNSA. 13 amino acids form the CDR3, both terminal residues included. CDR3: CASTPRQHGETFG.

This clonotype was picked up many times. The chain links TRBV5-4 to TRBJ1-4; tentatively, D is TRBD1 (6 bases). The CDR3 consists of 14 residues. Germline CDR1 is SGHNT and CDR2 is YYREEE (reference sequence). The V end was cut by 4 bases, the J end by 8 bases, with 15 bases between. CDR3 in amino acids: CASSKGGAREKLFF. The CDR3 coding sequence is TGTGCCAGCAGCAAAGGGGGGGCGCGCGAAAAACTGTTTTTT.

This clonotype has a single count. CDR3 loop: CSAPDLSSYNSPLHF. Written as DNA, the CDR3 is TGCAGTGCCCCGGACCTTTCCTCCTATAATTCACCCCTCCACTTT. The chain joins TRBV20-1 to TRBJ1-6; D is uncertain. Trimming took 6 bases from V and 0 from J, leaving 12 bases between them. This CDR3 comprises 15 residues. The germline V gene encodes CDR1 DFQATT and CDR2 SNEGSKA (reference sequence).

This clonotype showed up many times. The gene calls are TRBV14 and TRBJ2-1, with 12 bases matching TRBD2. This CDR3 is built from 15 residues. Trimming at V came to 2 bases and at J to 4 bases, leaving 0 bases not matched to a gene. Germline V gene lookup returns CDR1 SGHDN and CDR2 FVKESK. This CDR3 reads CASSQLAGGYNEQFF. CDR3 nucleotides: TGTGCCAGCAGCCAACTAGCGGGGGGGTACAATGAGCAGTTCTTC.

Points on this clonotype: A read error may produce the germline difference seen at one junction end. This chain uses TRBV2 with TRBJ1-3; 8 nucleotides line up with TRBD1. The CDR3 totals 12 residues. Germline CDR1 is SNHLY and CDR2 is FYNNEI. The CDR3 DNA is TGTGCCAGCAGTGGCAACAGGGGGTACAGTGATTTT. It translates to CASSGNRGYSDF.

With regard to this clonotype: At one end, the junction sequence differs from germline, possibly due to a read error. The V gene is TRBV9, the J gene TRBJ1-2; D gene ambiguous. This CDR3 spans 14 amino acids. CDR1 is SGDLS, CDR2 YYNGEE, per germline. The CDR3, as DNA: TGTGCCAGCAGCCAAGATCTCTCGACCAATTCACCCCTCTTC. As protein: CASSQDLSTNSPLF.

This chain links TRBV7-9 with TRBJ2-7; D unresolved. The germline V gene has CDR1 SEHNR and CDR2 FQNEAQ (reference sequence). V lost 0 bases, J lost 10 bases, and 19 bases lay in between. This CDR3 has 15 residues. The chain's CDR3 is CASSLADQRLHLQYF. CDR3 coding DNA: TGTGCCAGCAGCTTAGCGGATCAACGGCTACACCTTCAGTACTTC.

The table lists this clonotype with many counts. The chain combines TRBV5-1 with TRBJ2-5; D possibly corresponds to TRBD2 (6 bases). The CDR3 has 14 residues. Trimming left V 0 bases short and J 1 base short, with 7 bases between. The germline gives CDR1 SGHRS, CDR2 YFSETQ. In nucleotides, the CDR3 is TGCGCCAGCAGCTTGGGGGACTTCCAAGAGACCCAGTACTTC. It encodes CASSLGDFQETQYF.

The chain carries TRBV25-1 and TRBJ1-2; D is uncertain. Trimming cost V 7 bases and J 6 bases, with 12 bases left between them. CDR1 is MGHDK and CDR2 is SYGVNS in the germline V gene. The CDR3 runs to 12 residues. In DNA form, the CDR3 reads TGTGCCAGCATAGGAGACAAGCATGGCTACACCTTC. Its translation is CASIGDKHGYTF.

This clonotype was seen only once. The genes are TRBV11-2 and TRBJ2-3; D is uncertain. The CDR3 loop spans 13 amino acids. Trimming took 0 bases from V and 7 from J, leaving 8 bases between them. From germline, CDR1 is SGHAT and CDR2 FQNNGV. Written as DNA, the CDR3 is TGTGCCAGCAGCTTAGATCGTGGGCATACGCAGTATTTT. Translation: CASSLDRGHTQYF.

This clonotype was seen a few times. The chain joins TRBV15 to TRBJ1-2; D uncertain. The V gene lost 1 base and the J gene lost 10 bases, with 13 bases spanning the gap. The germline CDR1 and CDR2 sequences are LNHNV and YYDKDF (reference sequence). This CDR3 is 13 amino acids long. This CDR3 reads CATSRVNNYNYTF. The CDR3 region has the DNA TGTGCCACCAGCAGAGTGAACAACTATAACTACACCTTC.

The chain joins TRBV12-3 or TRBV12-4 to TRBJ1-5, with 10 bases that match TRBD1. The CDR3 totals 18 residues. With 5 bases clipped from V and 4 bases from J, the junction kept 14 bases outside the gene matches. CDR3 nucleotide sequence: TGTGCCAGCAGTCATGTACCGACCGGGACAGGGGATAATCAGCCCCAGCATTTT. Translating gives CASSHVPTGTGDNQPQHF.

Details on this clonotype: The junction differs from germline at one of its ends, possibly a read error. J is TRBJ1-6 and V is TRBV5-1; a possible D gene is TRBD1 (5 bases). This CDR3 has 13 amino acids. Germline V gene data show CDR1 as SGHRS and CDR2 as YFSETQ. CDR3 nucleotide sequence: TGTGCCAGCAGCACCACAGGTAACTCTGGCCTCCACTTT. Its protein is CASSTTGNSGLHF. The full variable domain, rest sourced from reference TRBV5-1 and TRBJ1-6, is KAGVTQTPRYLIKTRGQQVTLSCSPISGHRSVSWYQQTPGQGLQFLFEYFSETQRNKGNFPGRFSGRQFSNSRSEMNVSTLELGDSALYLCASSTTGNSGLHFGNGTRLTVT.

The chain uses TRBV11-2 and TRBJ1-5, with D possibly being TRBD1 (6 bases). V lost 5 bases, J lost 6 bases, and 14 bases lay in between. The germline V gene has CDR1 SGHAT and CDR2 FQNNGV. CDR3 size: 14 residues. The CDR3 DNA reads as TGTGCCAGCAGCGACTCCTGGGACATTCAGCCCCAGCATTTT. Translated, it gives CASSDSWDIQPQHF.

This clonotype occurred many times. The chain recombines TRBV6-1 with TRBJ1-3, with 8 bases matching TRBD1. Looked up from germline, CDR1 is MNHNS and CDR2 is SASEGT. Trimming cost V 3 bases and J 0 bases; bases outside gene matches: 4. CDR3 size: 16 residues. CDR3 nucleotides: TGTGCCAGCAGTGATCTCGGGACAGGCTCTGGAAACACCATATATTTT. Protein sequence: CASSDLGTGSGNTIYF.

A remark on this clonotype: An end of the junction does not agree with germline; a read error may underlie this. In nucleotides, the CDR3 is TGTGCCAGCAGCCCCGTTGTCTCTGGAAACACCATATACTTT. This encodes CASSPVVSGNTIYF. The chain has TRBV7-2 and TRBJ1-3; D not certain. The CDR3 runs to 14 residues. Germline lookup yields CDR1 SGHTA and CDR2 FQGNSA.

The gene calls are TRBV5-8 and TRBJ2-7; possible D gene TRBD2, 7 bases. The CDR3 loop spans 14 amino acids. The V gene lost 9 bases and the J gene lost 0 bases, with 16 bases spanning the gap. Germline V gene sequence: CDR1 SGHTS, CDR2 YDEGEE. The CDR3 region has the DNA TGTGCCAACGGCGGGGGCCAGCGCTCCTACGAGCAGTACTTC. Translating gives CANGGGQRSYEQYF.

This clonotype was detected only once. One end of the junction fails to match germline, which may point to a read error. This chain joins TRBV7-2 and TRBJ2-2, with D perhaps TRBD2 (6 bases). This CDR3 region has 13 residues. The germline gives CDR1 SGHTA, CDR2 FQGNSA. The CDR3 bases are TGTGCCAGCAGCTTAGACGGGAGTTCAGAGCTGGTTTTT. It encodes CASSLDGSSELVF.

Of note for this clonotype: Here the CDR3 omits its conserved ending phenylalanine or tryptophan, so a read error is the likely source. CDR3 sequence reads: CASSTEGDQPQHM. The CDR3 nucleotides are TGTGCCAGCAGTACCGAGGGGGATCAGCCCCAGCATATG. The chain is built from TRBV7-3 and TRBJ1-5; D may be TRBD1 (6 bases). In germline, CDR1 is SGHTA, CDR2 FQGTGA. V lost 6 bases, J lost 5 bases, and 11 bases lay in between. The CDR3 loop spans 13 amino acids.

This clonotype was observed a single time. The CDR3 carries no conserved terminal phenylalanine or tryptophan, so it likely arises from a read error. DNA of the CDR3: TGTGCCACTAACAGGGGGCTGAGGTCACCCCTCCACTAT. This sequence encodes CATNRGLRSPLHY. The rearrangement links TRBV19 to TRBJ1-6; 9 nucleotides align to TRBD1. The CDR3 consists of 13 residues. The germline V gene has CDR1 LNHDA and CDR2 SQIVND (reference sequence). The V segment lost 10 bases and the J segment 10 bases; nucleotides outside the gene matches: 8.

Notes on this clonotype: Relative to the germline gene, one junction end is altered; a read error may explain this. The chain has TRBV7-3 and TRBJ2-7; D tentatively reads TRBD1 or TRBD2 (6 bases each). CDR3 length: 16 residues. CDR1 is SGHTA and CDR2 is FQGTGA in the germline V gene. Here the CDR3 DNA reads TGTGCCACCAGCACTGGCACGGGGGCTACAATGAGCAGTCAGTACTTC. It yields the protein CATSTGTGATMSSQYF.

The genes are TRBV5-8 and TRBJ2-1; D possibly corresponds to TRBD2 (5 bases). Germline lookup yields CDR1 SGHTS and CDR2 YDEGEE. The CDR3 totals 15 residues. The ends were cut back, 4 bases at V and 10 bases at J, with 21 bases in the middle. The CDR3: CASSIVDEGPTEQFF. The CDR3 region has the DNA TGTGCCAGCAGCATAGTGGATGAGGGCCCTACGGAGCAGTTCTTC.

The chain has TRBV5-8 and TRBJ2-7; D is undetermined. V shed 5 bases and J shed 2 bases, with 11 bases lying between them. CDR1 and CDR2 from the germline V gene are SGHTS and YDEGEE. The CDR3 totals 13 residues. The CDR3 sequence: CASSYPRAYEQYF. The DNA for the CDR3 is TGTGCCAGCAGTTACCCGAGAGCCTACGAGCAGTACTTC.

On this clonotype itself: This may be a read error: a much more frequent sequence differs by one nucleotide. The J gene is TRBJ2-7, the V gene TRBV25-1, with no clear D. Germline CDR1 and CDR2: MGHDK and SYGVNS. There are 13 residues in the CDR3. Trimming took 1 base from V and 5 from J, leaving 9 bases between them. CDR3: CASSEFVSDEQYF. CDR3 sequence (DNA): TGTGCCAGCAGTGAATTTGTGTCAGACGAGCAGTACTTC.